These 14 T cell receptor beta chains share one sample of origin, sequenced in a study of cytomegalovirus exposure and HLA in healthy donors. PCR involved 60 Vbeta and 13 Jbeta primers. The data were produced by immunoSEQ multiplex PCR, yet TCRdb's version contains in-frame clones alone and is incomplete. The data show 150,000 to 200,000 clones, 75% to 90% seen once. The sequenced material came from PBMCs. Receptors were obtained from a woman younger than 30 in good health and CMV-seronegative.

The chain recombines TRBV28 with TRBJ1-1; 7 positions agree with TRBD1. The length of the CDR3 is 13 residues. The ends lost 5 bases at V and 8 bases at J; junction bases unmatched: 8. The germline V gene encodes CDR1 MDHEN and CDR2 SYDVKM. CDR3 nucleotide sequence: TGTGCCAGCAGTCCTCCGGACAGGACGGAAGCTTTCTTT. Translated: CASSPPDRTEAFF. Full variable domain (outside the CDR3, taken from reference TRBV28 and TRBJ1-1): DVKVTQSSRYLVKRTGEKVFLECVQDMDHENMFWYRQDPGLGLRLIYFSYDVKMKEKGDIPEGYSVSREKKERFSLILESASTNQTSMYLCASSPPDRTEAFFGQGTRLTVV.

J is TRBJ1-5 and V is TRBV18, with D possibly being TRBD1 (5 bases). Trimming left V 1 base short and J 3 bases short, with 10 bases between. The CDR3 covers 15 residues. Germline V gives CDR1 KGHSH, CDR2 LQKENI. The CDR3 is CASSPRQGANQPQHF. DNA of the CDR3: TGTGCCAGCTCACCACGGCAGGGTGCCAATCAGCCCCAGCATTTT. Full variable domain (remainder filled in from reference TRBV18 and TRBJ1-5): NAGVMQNPRHLVRRRGQEARLRCSPMKGHSHVYWYRQLPEEGLKFMVYLQKENIIDESGMPKERFSAEFPKEGPSILRIQQVVRGDSAAYFCASSPRQGANQPQHFGDGTRLSIL.

The rearrangement links TRBV28 to TRBJ2-7, with D hard to call. The CDR3 runs 14 residues. V was cut by 6 bases and J by 2 bases, with 14 bases left in between. Germline CDR1 MDHEN, CDR2 SYDVKM. The CDR3 here is CASRPTRIPYEQYF. CDR3 nucleotide sequence: TGTGCCAGCAGGCCCACCAGAATTCCCTACGAGCAGTACTTC.

This clone has just a few counts. The V call is TRBV4-1, the J call TRBJ1-6; D possibly corresponds to TRBD1 (6 bases). V lost 3 bases, J lost 11 bases, and 11 bases lay in between. The germline CDR1 and CDR2 sequences are MGHRA and YSYEKL. The CDR3 is 13 residues long. The CDR3 loop is CASSQPGQAPLHF. CDR3 nucleotides: TGCGCCAGCAGCCAGCCGGGACAAGCACCCCTCCACTTT.

The chain links TRBV7-8 to TRBJ1-2; TRBD1 might be the D (5 bases). In germline, CDR1 is SGHVS, CDR2 FQNEAQ. The CDR3 runs 15 residues. Trimming removed 5 bases from V and 1 base from J, with 14 bases in between. The chain's CDR3 is CASSPRSGDNYGYTF. DNA of the CDR3: TGTGCCAGCAGCCCCCGTTCGGGGGATAACTATGGCTACACCTTC.

The chain combines TRBV7-9 with TRBJ2-2; TRBD1 might be the D (7 bases). Between the trimmed V and J ends, which lost 0 bases and 0 bases, there was a span of 14 bases. This CDR3 contains 18 residues. Germline V CDR1 and CDR2: SEHNR, FQNEAQ (reference sequence). The CDR3 DNA follows: TGTGCCAGCAGCTTAGCGCCGACAGGGACTCCGAACACCGGGGAGCTGTTTTTT. Translation gives CASSLAPTGTPNTGELFF.

The rearrangement links TRBV7-9 to TRBJ2-5, with 7 bases lining up with TRBD2. The J call is uncertain, as TRBJ2-7 better fits the DNA end. Germline V gives CDR1 SEHNR, CDR2 FQNEAQ (reference sequence). This CDR3 comprises 17 residues. CDR3 bases: TGTGCCAGCAGCTTAGTCCCCTGGGAGGGGCCACACTACGAGCAGTACTTC. Encoded protein: CASSLVPWEGPHYEQYF.

The chain combines TRBV9 with TRBJ2-2; 8 bases fit TRBD2. CDR1 is SGDLS, CDR2 YYNGEE, per germline. V dropped 0 bases and J dropped 7; count of bases not matched to a gene: 11. The CDR3 loop spans 17 amino acids. CDR3 protein: CASSVASSGGPIGELFF. DNA for the CDR3: TGTGCCAGCAGCGTAGCTTCAAGCGGGGGCCCGATCGGGGAGCTGTTTTTT. The variable domain in full, with the rest retrieved from reference TRBV9 and TRBJ2-2, is DSGVTQTPKHLITATGQRVTLRCSPRSGDLSVYWYQQSLDQGLQFLIQYYNGEERAKGNILERFSAQQFPDLHSELNLSSLELGDSALYFCASSVASSGGPIGELFFGEGSRLTVL.

The J gene is TRBJ2-5, the V gene TRBV7-2; TRBD2 agrees at 13 bases. The CDR3 length is 16 residues. Germline lookup yields CDR1 SGHTA and CDR2 FQGNSA. Trimming removed 2 bases from V and 5 bases from J; junction bases left unmatched: 5. The CDR3 here is CASSLQTSGGTETQYF. The CDR3 region has the DNA TGTGCCAGCAGCTTACAGACTAGCGGGGGGACGGAGACCCAGTACTTC.

The chain carries TRBV20-1 and TRBJ1-2, with D uncertain. This CDR3 has 11 amino acids. CDR1 and CDR2 from the germline V gene are DFQATT and SNEGSKA (reference sequence). V lost 3 bases, J lost 4 bases, and 6 bases lay in between. The CDR3 here is CSARPGYGYTF. The CDR3 nucleotides read TGCAGTGCTAGGCCGGGCTATGGCTACACCTTC.

The V call is TRBV4-1, the J call TRBJ1-6; D is undetermined. With 4 bases removed from V and 6 bases from J, the gap between germline ends came to 16 bases. Germline lookup yields CDR1 MGHRA and CDR2 YSYEKL. This CDR3 contains 16 residues. The CDR3 DNA follows: TGCGCCAGCAGCCCCATCGGGAGGGAACTTAATTCACCCCTCCACTTT. Translation gives CASSPIGRELNSPLHF.

The V gene is TRBV27, the J gene TRBJ1-2; D gene uncertain. Per the germline V gene, CDR1 is MNHEY and CDR2 is SMNVEV (reference sequence). V was shortened by 3 bases and J by 4 bases, with 9 bases between the two germline ends. The length of the CDR3 is 13 residues. The CDR3, as DNA: TGTGCCAGCAGTTTCGACAACTTCTATGGCTACACCTTC. Its translation is CASSFDNFYGYTF.

Here the CDR3 reads CASSVTQGMNTEAFF. The CDR3 DNA is TGTGCCAGCAGTGTAACACAGGGGATGAACACTGAAGCTTTCTTT. This chain links TRBV6-1 with TRBJ1-1; 7 bases map to TRBD1. The germline CDR1 and CDR2 sequences are MNHNS and SASEGT. This CDR3 is built from 15 residues. Trimming took 4 bases from V and 0 from J; bases not matched to a gene: 5.

V gene TRBV5-4 combines with J gene TRBJ2-1; D ambiguous. The V end was cut by 1 base, the J end by 0 bases, with 8 bases between. CDR3 size: 15 residues. Germline V gives CDR1 SGHNT, CDR2 YYREEE (reference sequence). The CDR3 loop reads CASSLTYSSYNEQFF. As DNA, the CDR3 is TGTGCCAGCAGCTTGACTTATAGCTCCTACAATGAGCAGTTCTTC.